This T cell receptor (beta chain) was identified in a study of shared clonotypes between healthy human individuals. The CDR3 contains 14 residues. Germline loops: CDR1 MDHEN, CDR2 SYDVKM. V lost 6 bases, J lost 5 bases, and 3 bases stayed unmatched. Assay used: immunoSEQ multiplex PCR; TCRdb lists only in-frame clones, some missing. The table lists about 2.4 million clones, 80% to 95% of them singletons. The receptor's source is a man younger than 35 in good health. Some clones in this sample may be carry-over from other donors' samples. This chain uses TRBV28 with TRBJ2-1, with 11 bases aligning to TRBD2. The material sequenced was naive CD4+ T cells from PBMCs. The subset here: CD45RA+ positively selected. The CDR3 DNA follows: TGTGCCAGCAGAGGGACTAGCGGCAACAATGAGCAGTTCTTC. It is translated as CASRGTSGNNEQFF.